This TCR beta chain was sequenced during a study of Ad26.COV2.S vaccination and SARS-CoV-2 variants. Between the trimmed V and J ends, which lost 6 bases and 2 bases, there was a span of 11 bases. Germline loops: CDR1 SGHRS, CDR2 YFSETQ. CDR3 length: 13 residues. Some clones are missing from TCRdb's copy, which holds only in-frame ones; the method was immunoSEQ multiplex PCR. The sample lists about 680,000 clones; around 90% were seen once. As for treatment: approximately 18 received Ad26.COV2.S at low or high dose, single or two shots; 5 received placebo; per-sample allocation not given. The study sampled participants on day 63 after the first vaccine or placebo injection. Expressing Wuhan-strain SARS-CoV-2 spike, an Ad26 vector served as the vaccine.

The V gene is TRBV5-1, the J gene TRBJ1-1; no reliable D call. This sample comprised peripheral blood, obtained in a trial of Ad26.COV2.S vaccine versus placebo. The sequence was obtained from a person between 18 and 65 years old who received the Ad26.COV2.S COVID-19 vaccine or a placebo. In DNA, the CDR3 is TGCGCCAGCACCCTGTCAGAAAACACTGAAGCTTTCTTT. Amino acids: CASTLSENTEAFF.